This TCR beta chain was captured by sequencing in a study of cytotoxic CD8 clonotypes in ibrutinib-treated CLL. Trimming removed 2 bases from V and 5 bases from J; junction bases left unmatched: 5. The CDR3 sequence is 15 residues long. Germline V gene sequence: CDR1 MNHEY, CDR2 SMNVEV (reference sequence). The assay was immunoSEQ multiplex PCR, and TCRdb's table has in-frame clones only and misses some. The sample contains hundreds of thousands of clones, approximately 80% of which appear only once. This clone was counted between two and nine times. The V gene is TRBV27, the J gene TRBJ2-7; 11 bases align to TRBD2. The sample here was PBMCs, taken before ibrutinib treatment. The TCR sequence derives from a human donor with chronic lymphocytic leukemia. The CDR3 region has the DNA TGTGCCAGCAGTTTACGACTAGCGGGAAGACACGAGCAGTACTTC. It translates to CASSLRLAGRHEQYF.